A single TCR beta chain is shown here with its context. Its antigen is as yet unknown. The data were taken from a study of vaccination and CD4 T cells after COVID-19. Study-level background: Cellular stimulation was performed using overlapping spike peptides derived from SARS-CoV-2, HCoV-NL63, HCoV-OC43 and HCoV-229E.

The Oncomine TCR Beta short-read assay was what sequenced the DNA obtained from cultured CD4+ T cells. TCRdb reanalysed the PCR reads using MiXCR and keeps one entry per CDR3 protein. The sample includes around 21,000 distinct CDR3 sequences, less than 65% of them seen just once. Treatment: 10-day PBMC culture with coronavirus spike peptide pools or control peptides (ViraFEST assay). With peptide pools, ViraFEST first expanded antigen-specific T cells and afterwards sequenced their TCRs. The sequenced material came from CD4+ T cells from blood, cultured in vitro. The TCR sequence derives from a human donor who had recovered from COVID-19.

The CDR3 loop is CASSIGQGWNYGYTF. The CDR3 DNA reads as TGTGCCAGCAGTATCGGACAGGGATGGAACTATGGCTACACCTTC. The gene calls are TRBV27 and TRBJ1-2, with 8 bases aligning to TRBD1. Germline loops: CDR1 MNHEY, CDR2 SMNVEV (reference sequence). V lost 5 bases, J lost 2 bases, and 7 bases stayed unmatched. The CDR3 loop spans 15 amino acids.